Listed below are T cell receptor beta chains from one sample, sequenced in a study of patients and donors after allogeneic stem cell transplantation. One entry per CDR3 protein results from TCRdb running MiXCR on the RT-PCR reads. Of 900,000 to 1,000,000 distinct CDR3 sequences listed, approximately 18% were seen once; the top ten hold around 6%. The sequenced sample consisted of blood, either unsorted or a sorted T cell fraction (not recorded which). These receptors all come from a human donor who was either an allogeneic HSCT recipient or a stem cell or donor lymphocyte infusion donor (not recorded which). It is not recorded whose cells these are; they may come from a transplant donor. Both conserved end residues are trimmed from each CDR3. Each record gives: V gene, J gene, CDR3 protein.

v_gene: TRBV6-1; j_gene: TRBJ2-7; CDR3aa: ASSDAGLNRPYEQY
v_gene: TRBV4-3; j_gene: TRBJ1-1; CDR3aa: ASSQNRGANTEAF
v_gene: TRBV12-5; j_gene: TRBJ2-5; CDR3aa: ASGPGTSGYQETQY
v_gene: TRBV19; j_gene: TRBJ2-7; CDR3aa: ASRPTHSYEQY
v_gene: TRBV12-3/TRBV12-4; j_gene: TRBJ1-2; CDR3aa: ASRPSTGAFGYT
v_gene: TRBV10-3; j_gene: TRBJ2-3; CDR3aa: AISTEKTQY
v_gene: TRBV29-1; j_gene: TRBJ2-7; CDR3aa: SVWTSRFYEQY
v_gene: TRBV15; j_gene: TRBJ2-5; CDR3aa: ATSRDRVDRGTQY
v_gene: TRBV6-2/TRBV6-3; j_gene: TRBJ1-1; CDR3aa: ASSYFPGRTEAF
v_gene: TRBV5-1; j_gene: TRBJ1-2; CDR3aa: ASSPTDVHGYT
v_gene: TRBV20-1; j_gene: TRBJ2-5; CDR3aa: SARGTSGGAAKTQY
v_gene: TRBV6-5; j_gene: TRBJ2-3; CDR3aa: ASSYWRGRADTQY
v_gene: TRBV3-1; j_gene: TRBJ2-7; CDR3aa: ASSQDRREQY
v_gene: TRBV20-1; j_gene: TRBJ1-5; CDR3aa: SALSPGVLSNQPQH
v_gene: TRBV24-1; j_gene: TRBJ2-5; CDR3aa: ATRDIQETQY
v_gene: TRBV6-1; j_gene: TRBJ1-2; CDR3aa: ASSQRGGPNYGYT
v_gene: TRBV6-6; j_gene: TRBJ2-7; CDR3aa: ASTHPRGRKY
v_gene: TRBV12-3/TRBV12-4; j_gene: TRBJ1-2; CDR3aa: ASSFRQFGGDGYT
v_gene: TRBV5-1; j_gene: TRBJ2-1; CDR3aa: ASSLIDSGTQIYNEQF
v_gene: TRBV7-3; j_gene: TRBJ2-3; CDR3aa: ASSLKGDTSTDTQY
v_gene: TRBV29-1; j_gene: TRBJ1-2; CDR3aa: SVEDRGLYGYT
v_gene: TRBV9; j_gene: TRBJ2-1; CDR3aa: ASSTTSGIYNEQF
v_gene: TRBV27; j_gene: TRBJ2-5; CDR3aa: ASSLSRVGETQY
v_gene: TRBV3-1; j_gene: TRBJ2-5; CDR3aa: ASSQAGLVQETQY
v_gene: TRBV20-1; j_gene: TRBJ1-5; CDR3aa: SARNWESNQPQH
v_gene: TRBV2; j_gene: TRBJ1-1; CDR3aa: ASSAAYTEAF
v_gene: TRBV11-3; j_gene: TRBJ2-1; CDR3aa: ASKLAGRYNEQF
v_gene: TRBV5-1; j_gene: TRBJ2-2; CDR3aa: ASSFESFTNTGELF
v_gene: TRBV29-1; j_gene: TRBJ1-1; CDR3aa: SGHRGLNTEAF